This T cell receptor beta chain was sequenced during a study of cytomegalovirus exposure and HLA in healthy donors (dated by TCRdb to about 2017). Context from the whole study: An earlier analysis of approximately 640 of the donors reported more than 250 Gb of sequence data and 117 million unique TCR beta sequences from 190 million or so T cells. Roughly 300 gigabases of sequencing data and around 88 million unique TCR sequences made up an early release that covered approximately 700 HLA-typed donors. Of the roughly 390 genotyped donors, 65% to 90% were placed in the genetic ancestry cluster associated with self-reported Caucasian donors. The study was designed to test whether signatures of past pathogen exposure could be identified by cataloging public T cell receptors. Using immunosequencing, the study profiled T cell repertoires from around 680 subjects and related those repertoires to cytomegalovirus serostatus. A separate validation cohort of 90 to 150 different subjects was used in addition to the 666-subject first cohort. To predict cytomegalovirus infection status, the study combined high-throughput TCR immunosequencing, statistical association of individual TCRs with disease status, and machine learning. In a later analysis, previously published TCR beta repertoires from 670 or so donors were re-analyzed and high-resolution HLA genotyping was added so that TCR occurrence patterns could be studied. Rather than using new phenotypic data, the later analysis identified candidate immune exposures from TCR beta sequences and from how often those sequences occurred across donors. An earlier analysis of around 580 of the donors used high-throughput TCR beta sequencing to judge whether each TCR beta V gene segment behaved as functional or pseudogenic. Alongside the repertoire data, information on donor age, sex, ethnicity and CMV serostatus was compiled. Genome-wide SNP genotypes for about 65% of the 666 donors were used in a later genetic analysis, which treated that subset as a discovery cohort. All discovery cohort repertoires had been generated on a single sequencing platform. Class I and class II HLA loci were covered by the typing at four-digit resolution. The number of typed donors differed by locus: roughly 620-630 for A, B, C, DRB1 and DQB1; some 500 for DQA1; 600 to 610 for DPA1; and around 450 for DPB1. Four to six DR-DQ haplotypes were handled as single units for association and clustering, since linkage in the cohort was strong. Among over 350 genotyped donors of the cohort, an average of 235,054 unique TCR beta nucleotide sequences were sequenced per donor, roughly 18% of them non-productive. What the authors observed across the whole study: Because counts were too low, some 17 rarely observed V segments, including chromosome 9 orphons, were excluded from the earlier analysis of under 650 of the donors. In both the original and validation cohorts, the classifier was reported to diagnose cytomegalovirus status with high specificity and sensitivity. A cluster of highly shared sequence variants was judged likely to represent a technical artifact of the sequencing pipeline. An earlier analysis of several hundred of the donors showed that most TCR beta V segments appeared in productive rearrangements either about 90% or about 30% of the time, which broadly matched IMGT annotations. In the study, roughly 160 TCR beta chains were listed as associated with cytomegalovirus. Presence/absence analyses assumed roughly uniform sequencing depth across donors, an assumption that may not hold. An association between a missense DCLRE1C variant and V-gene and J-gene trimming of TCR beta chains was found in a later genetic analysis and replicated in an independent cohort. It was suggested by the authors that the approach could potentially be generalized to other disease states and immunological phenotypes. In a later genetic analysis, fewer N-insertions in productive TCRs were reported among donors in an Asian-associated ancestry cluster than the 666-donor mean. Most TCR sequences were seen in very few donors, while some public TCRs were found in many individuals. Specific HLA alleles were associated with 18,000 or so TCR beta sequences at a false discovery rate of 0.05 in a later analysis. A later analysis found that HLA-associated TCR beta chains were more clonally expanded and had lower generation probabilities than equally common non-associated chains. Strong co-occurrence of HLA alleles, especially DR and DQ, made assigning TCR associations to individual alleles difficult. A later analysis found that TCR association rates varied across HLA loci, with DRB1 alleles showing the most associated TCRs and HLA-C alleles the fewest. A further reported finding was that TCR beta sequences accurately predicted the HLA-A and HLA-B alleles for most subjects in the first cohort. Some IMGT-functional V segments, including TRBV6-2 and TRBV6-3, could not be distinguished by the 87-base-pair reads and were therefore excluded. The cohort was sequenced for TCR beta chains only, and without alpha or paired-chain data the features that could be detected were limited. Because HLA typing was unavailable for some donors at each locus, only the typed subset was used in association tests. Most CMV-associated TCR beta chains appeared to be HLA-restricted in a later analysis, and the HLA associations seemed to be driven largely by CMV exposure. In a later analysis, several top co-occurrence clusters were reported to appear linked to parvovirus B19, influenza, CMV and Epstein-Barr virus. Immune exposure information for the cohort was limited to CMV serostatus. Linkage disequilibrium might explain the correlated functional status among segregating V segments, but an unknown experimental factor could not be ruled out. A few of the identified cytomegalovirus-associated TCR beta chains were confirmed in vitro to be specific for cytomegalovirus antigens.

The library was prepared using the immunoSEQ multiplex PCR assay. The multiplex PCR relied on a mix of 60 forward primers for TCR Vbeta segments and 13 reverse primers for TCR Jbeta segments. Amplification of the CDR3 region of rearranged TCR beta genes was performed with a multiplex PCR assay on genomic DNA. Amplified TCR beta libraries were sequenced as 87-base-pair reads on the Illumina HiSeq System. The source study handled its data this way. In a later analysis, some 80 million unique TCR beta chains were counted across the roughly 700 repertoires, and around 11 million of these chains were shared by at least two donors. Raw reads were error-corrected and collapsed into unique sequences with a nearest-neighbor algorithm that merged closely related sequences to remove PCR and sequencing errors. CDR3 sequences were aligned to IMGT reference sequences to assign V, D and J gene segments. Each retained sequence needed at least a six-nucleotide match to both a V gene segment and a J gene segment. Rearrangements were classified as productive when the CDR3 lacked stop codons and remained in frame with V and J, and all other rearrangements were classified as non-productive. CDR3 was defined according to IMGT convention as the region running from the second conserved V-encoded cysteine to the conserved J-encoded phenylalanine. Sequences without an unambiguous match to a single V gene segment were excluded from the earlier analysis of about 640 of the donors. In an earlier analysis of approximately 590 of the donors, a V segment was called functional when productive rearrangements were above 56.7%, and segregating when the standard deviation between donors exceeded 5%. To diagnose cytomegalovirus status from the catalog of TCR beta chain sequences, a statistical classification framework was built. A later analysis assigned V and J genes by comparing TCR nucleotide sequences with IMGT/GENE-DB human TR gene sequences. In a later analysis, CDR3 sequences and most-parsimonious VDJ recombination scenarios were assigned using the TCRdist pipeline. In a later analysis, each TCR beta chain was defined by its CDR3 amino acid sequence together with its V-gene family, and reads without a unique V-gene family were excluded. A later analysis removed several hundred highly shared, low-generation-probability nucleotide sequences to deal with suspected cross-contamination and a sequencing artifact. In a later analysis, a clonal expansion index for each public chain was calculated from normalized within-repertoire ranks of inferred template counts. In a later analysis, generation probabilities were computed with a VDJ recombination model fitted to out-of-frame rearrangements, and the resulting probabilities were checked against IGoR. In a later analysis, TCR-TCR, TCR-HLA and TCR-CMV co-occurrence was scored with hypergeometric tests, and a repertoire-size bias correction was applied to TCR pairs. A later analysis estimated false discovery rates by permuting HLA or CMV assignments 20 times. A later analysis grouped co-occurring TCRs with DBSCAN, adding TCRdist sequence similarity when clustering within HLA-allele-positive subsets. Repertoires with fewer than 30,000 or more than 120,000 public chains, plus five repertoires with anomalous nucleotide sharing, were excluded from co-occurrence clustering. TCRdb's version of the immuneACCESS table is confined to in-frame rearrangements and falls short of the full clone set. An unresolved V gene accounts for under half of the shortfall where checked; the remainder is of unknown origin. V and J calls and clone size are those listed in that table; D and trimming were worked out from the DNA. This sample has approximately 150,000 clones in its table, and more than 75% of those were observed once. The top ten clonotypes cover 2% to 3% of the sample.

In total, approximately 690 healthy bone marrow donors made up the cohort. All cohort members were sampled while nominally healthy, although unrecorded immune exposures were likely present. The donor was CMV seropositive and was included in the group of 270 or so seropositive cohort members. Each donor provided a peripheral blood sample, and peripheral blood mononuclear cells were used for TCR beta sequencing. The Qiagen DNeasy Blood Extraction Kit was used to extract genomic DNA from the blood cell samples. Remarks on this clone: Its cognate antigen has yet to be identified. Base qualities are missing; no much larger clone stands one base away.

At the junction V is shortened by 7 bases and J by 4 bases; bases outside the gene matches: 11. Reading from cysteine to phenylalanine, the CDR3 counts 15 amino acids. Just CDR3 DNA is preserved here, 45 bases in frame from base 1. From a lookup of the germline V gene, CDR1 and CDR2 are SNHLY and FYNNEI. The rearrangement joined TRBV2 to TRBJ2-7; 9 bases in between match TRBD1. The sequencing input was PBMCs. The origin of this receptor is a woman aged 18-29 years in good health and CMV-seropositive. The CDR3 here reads CASTYAQGASYEQYF. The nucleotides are TGTGCCAGCACCTACGCACAGGGGGCAAGTTACGAGCAGTACTTC. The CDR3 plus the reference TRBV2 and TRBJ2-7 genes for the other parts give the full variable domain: EPEVTQTPSHQVTQMGQEVILRCVPISNHLYFYWYRQILGQKVEFLVSFYNNEISEKSEIFDDQFSVERPDGSNFTLKIRSTKLEDSAMYFCASTYAQGASYEQYFGPGTRLTVT.